The sequence of this T cell receptor (beta chain) was determined in a study of identical twins' blood T cells. Findings of the study overall: Shared CDR3 clonotype counts tracked mainly the product of cloneset sizes.

The V segment lost 2 bases and the J segment 6 bases; nucleotides outside the gene matches: 16. CDR3 length: 17 amino acids. Looked up from germline, CDR1 is SGHRS and CDR2 is YFSETQ. A remark on this clonotype: Its antigen is unknown.

Each TCR cDNA library carried sample-specific barcodes on both ends. Authors' processing steps: Clonotypes per individual ranged from about 85,000 to nearly 550,000. TCRdb analysed the 5' RACE reads with MiXCR anew, one entry per CDR3 protein. TCRdb assigned the V and J calls; the authors' analysis was not used. Of about 370,000 distinct CDR3 sequences detected, over 25% appear once; the ten largest clones hold 6.1%. The sequencing input was PBMCs. The source is a woman between 18 and 55 years old in good health. V gene TRBV5-1 combines with J gene TRBJ1-2; TRBD1 agrees at 7 bases. The CDR3 here is CASSFPTTGLLFDGYTF. The DNA of the CDR3 is TGCGCCAGCAGCTTTCCGACGACAGGGCTGTTATTCGATGGCTACACCTTC.